The source of this T cell receptor (beta chain) is a study of graft-versus-host responses after intestinal transplantation. Across the study: Anti-thymocyte globulin induction was given to all recipients, followed by tacrolimus and steroids for around three years.

With respect to this clone: The antigen is unknown.

Produced via immunoSEQ multiplex PCR; TCRdb's table is partial and in-frame only. Of roughly 92,000 clones in the sample, around 90% were seen once. Sequences were derived from unstimulated CD4+ T cells sorted from spleen or lymph node cells, sampled before transplant. The clonotype originates from a human donor who was the organ donor for an intestinal transplant.

The CDR3 nucleotides are TGCGCCTGCTCCCGGGGGGACCCCTACGAGCAGTACTTC. Protein: CACSRGDPYEQYF. The chain couples TRBV10-1 to TRBJ2-7; 7 nucleotides align to TRBD2. This CDR3 has 13 amino acids. The trim removed 11 bases at V and 2 bases at J, leaving 9 bases unmatched. Germline CDR1 reads WNHNN; CDR2 reads SYGVQD (reference sequence).